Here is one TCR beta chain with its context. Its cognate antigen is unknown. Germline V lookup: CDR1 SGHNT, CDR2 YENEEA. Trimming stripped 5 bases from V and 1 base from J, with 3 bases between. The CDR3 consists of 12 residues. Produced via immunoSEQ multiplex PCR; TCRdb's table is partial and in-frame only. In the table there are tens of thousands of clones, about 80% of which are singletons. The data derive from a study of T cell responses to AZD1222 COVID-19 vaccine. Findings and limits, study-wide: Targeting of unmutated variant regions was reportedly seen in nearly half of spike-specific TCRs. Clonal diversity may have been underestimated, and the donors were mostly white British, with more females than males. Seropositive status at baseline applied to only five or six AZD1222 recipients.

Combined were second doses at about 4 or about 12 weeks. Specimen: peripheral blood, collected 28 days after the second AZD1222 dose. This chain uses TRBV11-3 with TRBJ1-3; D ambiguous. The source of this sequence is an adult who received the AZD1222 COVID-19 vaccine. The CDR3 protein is CASSVSGNTIYF. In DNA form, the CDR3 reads TGTGCCAGCAGCGTTTCTGGAAACACCATATATTTT.